This is a list of T cell receptor beta chains from one sample in a study of blood T cell repertoires in COVID-19. TCRdb's copy holds only in-frame clones and misses some; the assay was immunoSEQ multiplex PCR. Of approximately 300,000 clones in the sample, approximately 90% were seen once. The specimen was peripheral blood. Receptors originate from a man aged 25-40 years with acute or convalescent COVID-19. Each CDR3 is given with its conserved first and last residue. A D gene is named only where the DNA matches it firmly. Size values are once, few and many counts, or a class for expanded clones, and some rows have none.

TRBV28,-,TRBJ1-5,TRBD1,CASRTDRGNQPQHF,TGTGCCAGCAGGACAGACAGGGGTAATCAGCCCCAGCATTTT
TRBV5-1,-,TRBJ2-3,-,CASRDFSTDTQYF,TGCGCCAGCCGGGACTTCTCCACAGATACGCAGTATTTT
TRBV15,once,TRBJ2-7,-,CATSRDQPGNYEQYF,TGTGCCACCAGCAGAGATCAACCGGGAAACTACGAGCAGTACTTC
TRBV10-3,-,TRBJ2-5,-,CAIRGKASGETQYF,TGTGCCATCAGGGGGAAGGCCAGCGGAGAGACCCAGTACTTC
TRBV5-4,-,TRBJ2-1,-,CASSTVSNSEQFF,TGTGCCAGCAGCACCGTCAGTAACAGTGAGCAGTTCTTC
TRBV3-1/TRBV3-2,-,TRBJ1-1,-,CASSQTTEAFF,TGTGCCAGCAGCCAGACAACTGAAGCTTTCTTT
TRBV5-1,-,TRBJ1-2,-,CASSLDIYYGYTF,TGCGCCAGCAGCTTGGACATTTACTATGGCTACACCTTC
TRBV6-6,-,TRBJ1-5,-,CASSQRQPDNQPQHF,TGTGCCAGCAGCCAAAGACAGCCGGACAATCAGCCCCAGCATTTT
TRBV30,-,TRBJ2-3,TRBD2,CAWSLGLAGSDTQYF,TGTGCCTGGAGTTTGGGACTAGCGGGGTCAGATACGCAGTATTTT
TRBV11-3,-,TRBJ1-3,-,CASSPSGGSGNTIYF,TGTGCCAGCAGCCCGTCTGGAGGCTCTGGAAACACCATATATTTT
TRBV19,-,TRBJ2-3,TRBD2,CASSSQTSFGDTQYF,TGTGCCAGTAGTTCTCAGACTAGCTTCGGAGATACGCAGTATTTT
TRBV2,-,TRBJ1-6,-,CASTPTGSNSPLHF,TGTGCCAGCACCCCCACAGGGTCGAATTCACCCCTCCACTTT
TRBV5-1,-,TRBJ2-7,-,CASTRDSSLAEQYF,TGCGCCAGTACCCGGGACTCGAGCCTAGCCGAGCAGTACTTC
TRBV28,few,TRBJ2-7,-,CASTFVRDGPGSYEQYF,TGTGCCAGCACATTCGTACGGGACGGACCCGGGAGCTACGAGCAGTACTTC
TRBV6-6,-,TRBJ1-5,-,CASRSQGQNQPQHF,TGTGCCAGCAGGTCACAGGGCCAGAATCAGCCCCAGCATTTT
TRBV5-1,once,TRBJ1-6,-,CASSLPRDTNSPLHF,TGCGCCAGCAGCTTGCCCCGGGACACCAATTCACCCCTCCACTTT
TRBV5-1,few,TRBJ1-6,-,CASSTGHSSYNSPLHF,TGCGCCAGCAGTACTGGACATAGCTCCTATAATTCACCCCTCCACTTT
TRBV7-9,-,TRBJ2-1,-,CASSPRKGWVNEQFF,TGTGCCAGCAGCCCGAGGAAGGGGTGGGTCAATGAGCAGTTCTTC
TRBV27,-,TRBJ2-7,-,CASSLSEGPSYEQYF,TGTGCCAGCAGTTTATCGGAGGGACCATCCTACGAGCAGTACTTC
TRBV6-5,-,TRBJ1-1,-,CASRLTGLSITFF,TGTGCCAGCAGATTGACGGGACTATCGATAACTTTCTTT
TRBV28,-,TRBJ2-3,TRBD2,CASSPLLAGVTHSTDTQYF,TGTGCCAGCAGTCCCCTCCTAGCGGGGGTTACGCACAGCACAGATACGCAGTATTTT
TRBV5-4,-,TRBJ2-7,-,CASSLYGSSYEQYF,TGTGCCAGCAGCTTGTACGGGAGCTCCTACGAGCAGTACTTC
TRBV9,once,TRBJ1-2,TRBD1,CASSVNTGTGNGYTF,TGTGCCAGCAGCGTAAATACGGGGACAGGGAACGGCTACACCTTC
TRBV27,-,TRBJ1-2,TRBD1,CASRIETGGSHGYTF,TGTGCCAGCAGAATTGAAACAGGGGGCAGCCATGGCTACACCTTC
TRBV2,once,TRBJ1-4,-,CASSEAWGLNEKLFF,TGTGCCAGCAGTGAAGCGTGGGGCTTAAATGAAAAACTGTTTTTT
TRBV7-9,-,TRBJ2-2,-,CASSLGTQAEELFF,TGTGCCAGCAGCTTAGGGACTCAAGCCGAGGAGCTGTTTTTT
TRBV14,once,TRBJ2-1,TRBD1,CASSNRGFVDNEQFF,TGTGCCAGCAGCAACAGGGGGTTTGTAGACAATGAGCAGTTCTTC
TRBV2,-,TRBJ1-3,-,CASRITSSGNTIYF,TGTGCCAGCAGGATAACTTCCTCTGGAAACACCATATATTTT
TRBV27,-,TRBJ1-5,-,CASSQGQLNQPQHF,TGTGCCTCTAGCCAAGGACAGCTCAATCAGCCCCAGCATTTT
TRBV5-1,-,TRBJ1-1,-,CASILNTEAFF,TGCGCCAGCATCTTGAACACTGAAGCTTTCTTT
TRBV5-1,-,TRBJ1-1,TRBD1,CASSLEVTGGQEAFF,TGCGCCAGCAGCTTGGAAGTGACAGGGGGCCAAGAAGCTTTCTTT
TRBV11-2,-,TRBJ2-5,TRBD2,CASSTGTSGGSETQYF,TGTGCCAGCAGCACGGGGACTAGCGGGGGGTCGGAGACCCAGTACTTC
TRBV7-8,-,TRBJ2-1,-,CASSLGRRRGTEQFF,TGTGCCAGCAGCTTAGGGAGGCGGAGGGGAACTGAGCAGTTCTTC
TRBV19,-,TRBJ2-3,TRBD2,CASSSSGRATDTQYF,TGTGCCAGTAGTAGTAGCGGGAGGGCCACAGATACGCAGTATTTT
TRBV12-3/TRBV12-4,-,TRBJ1-4,-,CASSLTGGRLFF,TGTGCCAGCAGCCTGACCGGGGGGCGACTGTTTTTT
TRBV28,-,TRBJ1-2,TRBD1,CASHRGYGYTF,TGTGCCAGCCACAGGGGGTATGGCTACACCTTC
TRBV28,-,TRBJ1-3,-,CASSSQFLSGNTIYF,TGTGCCAGCAGTTCACAGTTTCTCTCTGGAAACACCATATATTTT
TRBV19,-,TRBJ1-5,TRBD1,CASSIVQGVGNQPQHF,TGTGCCAGTAGTATAGTGCAGGGGGTTGGCAATCAGCCCCAGCATTTT
TRBV5-4,-,TRBJ1-2,TRBD1,CASSLVGTGVYGYTF,TGTGCCAGCAGCTTAGTAGGGACAGGAGTTTATGGCTACACCTTC
TRBV28,-,TRBJ1-2,-,CASRLTGGYDYGYTF,TGTGCCAGCCGGTTAACAGGTGGCTACGACTATGGCTACACCTTC
TRBV13,-,TRBJ2-6,-,CASSPESGANVLTF,TGTGCCAGCAGCCCGGAGTCTGGGGCCAACGTCCTGACTTTC
TRBV28,-,TRBJ2-3,-,CASSSPSRATDTQYF,TGTGCCAGCAGTTCTCCCTCGAGGGCCACAGATACGCAGTATTTT
TRBV9,-,TRBJ2-3,TRBD2,CASSAGLAGSTDTQYF,TGTGCCAGCAGCGCCGGACTAGCGGGGAGCACAGATACGCAGTATTTT
TRBV6-5,-,TRBJ1-2,-,CASSYSTGLPGGYTF,TGTGCCAGCAGTTACTCGACCGGGTTGCCCGGGGGCTACACCTTC
TRBV27,-,TRBJ2-1,TRBD2,CATSHAGTSGKNEQFF,TGTGCCACCTCCCACGCCGGGACTAGCGGGAAGAATGAGCAGTTCTTC
TRBV5-4,-,TRBJ2-7,-,CASSLGGGRGTGQYF,TGTGCCAGCAGCTTAGGGGGGGGCAGAGGGACTGGGCAGTACTTC
TRBV4-1,-,TRBJ1-6,-,CASSQTGFGNSPLHF,TGCGCCAGCAGCCAGACAGGATTTGGTAATTCACCCCTCCACTTT
TRBV19,-,TRBJ2-3,TRBD2,CASSYFVASGSLWDTDTQYF,TGTGCCAGTAGTTATTTCGTAGCTAGCGGGAGTCTGTGGGACACAGATACGCAGTATTTT
TRBV28,-,TRBJ1-4,TRBD1,CASSLRGEKLFF,TGTGCCAGCAGTCTCAGGGGGGAAAAACTGTTTTTT
TRBV28,-,TRBJ2-7,TRBD2,CASSTAGGPLEQYF,TGTGCCAGCAGTACAGCGGGAGGGCCCCTCGAGCAGTACTTC
TRBV5-8,once,TRBJ2-3,TRBD1,CASSPGTALDTQYF,TGTGCCAGCAGCCCCGGGACAGCCTTAGATACGCAGTATTTT
TRBV23-1,once,TRBJ1-5,-,CASSQFRGVLSNQPQHF,TGCGCCAGCAGTCAATTCAGAGGAGTGCTTAGCAATCAGCCCCAGCATTTT
TRBV30,few,TRBJ1-5,-,CAWSVASNQPQHF,TGTGCCTGGAGTGTAGCTAGCAATCAGCCCCAGCATTTT